This T cell receptor (beta chain) was profiled in a study of T cells after yellow fever vaccination. Regarding the study as a whole: The study re-detected most primary-vaccination clones after the booster (96% CD4, 88% CD8). Peaking on day 5 versus 15, the secondary response was faster but weaker.

Production of TCR cDNA was by 5'RACE template switching, which also added a universal primer site and UMIs. MiXCR, applied by TCRdb to the 5' RACE reads, yields one record per CDR3 protein. The table shows 100,000 to 150,000 distinct CDR3 sequences, with almost 9% occurring only once. Details on this clonotype: Its antigen is unidentified.

Germline-derived CDR1 and CDR2 are SGHAT and FQNNGV. V was cut by 5 bases and J by 1 base, with 19 bases left in between. The CDR3 covers 17 residues. The V call is TRBV11-2, the J call TRBJ2-3; TRBD1 is a possible D gene (5 bases). This TCR was sampled from a young man who received the YFV17D yellow fever vaccine. The material was CD8+ T cells sorted from PBMCs, obtained on the day of the yellow fever booster vaccination. DNA for the CDR3: TGTGCCAGCAGCCGGTCCCCTGTGGGGCTCGGCACAGATACGCAGTATTTT. Its translation: CASSRSPVGLGTDTQYF.